What follows is one TCR beta chain and its context. Unmatched junction bases numbered 9, after V lost 2 bases and J lost 4 bases. Germline V gene sequence: CDR1 LGHNA, CDR2 YNFKEQ. The CDR3 extends over 17 amino acids. The data originate from a study of blood T cell repertoires in COVID-19. On the study more broadly: The origin of the acute and convalescent COVID-19 samples was the United States, Italy and Spain.

In the authors' workflow: Reference gene primer amplification yielded estimated nucleated cell counts. Clones were sequenced by immunoSEQ multiplex PCR, and TCRdb holds only the in-frame ones, with some missing. V and J calls plus clone size are reproduced from that table; the DNA served to infer D and trimming. Of 150,000 to 200,000 clones in the sample, 75% to 90% were seen once. Participants had their cohort set by participant-reported clinical history. Contact with a PCR-confirmed or clinician-diagnosed COVID-19 case occurred within 2 weeks of entry. Source material: PBMCs or T cells enriched from blood (not recorded which). The chain recombines TRBV4-2 with TRBJ2-1; TRBD2 matches 9 bases. This TCR derives from a man between 70 and 80 years old who had been exposed to COVID-19. The CDR3 protein is CASSQSSSGAQYNEQFF. In DNA form, the CDR3 reads TGTGCCAGCAGCCAATCGTCTAGCGGGGCACAATACAATGAGCAGTTCTTC.